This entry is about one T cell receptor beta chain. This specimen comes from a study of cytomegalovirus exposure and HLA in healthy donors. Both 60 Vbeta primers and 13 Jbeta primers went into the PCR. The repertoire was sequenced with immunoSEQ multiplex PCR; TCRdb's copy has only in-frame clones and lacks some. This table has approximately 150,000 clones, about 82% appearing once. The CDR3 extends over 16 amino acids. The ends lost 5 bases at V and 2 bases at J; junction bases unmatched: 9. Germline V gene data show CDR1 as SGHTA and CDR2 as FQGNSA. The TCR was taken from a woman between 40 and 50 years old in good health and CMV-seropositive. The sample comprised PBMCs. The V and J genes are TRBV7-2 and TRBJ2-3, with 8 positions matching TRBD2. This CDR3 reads CASSPRKREYTDTQYF. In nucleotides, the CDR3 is TGTGCCAGCAGCCCGAGGAAGCGGGAGTACACAGATACGCAGTATTTT.